This T cell receptor (beta chain) was profiled in a study of cytomegalovirus exposure and HLA in healthy donors. Germline values: CDR1 SGDLS, CDR2 YYNGEE. This CDR3 region has 16 residues. V lost 4 bases and J 0 bases, leaving 14 bases between the germline ends. Primers for the PCR totalled 60 Vbeta and 13 Jbeta. This table comes from immunoSEQ multiplex PCR, and its TCRdb copy is limited to in-frame clones, with some not included. The sample has some 93,000 clones; about four fifths are singletons. The genes are TRBV9 and TRBJ1-3, with TRBD1 as a possible D gene (6 bases). This clonotype originated in a middle-aged man in good health and CMV-seronegative. The sample consisted of PBMCs. CDR3 sequence (DNA): TGTGCCAGCAGCCCGAGGGGGACAAGCTCTGGAAACACCATATATTTT. Translated: CASSPRGTSSGNTIYF.